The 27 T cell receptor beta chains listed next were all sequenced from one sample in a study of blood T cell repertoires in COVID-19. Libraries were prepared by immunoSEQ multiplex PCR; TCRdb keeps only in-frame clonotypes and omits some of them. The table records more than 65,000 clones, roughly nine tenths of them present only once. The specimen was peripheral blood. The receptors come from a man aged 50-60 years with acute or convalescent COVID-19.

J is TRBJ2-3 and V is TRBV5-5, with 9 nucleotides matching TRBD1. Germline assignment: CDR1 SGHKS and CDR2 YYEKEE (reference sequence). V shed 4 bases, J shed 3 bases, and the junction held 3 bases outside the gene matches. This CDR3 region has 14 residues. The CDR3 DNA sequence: TGTGCCAGCAGCAGGACAGGGGTTACAGATACGCAGTATTTT. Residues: CASSRTGVTDTQYF.

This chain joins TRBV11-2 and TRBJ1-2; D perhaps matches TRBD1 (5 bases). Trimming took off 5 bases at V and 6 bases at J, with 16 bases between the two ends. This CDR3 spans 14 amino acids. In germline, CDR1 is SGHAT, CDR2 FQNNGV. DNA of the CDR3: TGTGCCAGCAGCGCACTCCAGGGTGGTCATGGCTACACCTTC. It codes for CASSALQGGHGYTF.

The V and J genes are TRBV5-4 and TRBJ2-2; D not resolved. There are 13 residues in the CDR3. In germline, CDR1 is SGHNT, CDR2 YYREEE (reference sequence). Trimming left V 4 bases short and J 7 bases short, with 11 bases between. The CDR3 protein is CASSPRGSGELFF. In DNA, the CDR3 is TGTGCCAGCAGCCCGAGAGGAAGCGGGGAGCTGTTTTTT.

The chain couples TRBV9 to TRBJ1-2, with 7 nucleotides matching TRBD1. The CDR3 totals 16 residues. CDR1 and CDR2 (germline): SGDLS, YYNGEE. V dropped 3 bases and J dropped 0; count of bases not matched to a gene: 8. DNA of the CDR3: TGTGCCAGCAGCGCTTCCGGCCAGGGGGCTAACTATGGCTACACCTTC. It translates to CASSASGQGANYGYTF.

In DNA, the CDR3 is TGTGCCAGCAGCAAGGGACAGGGGGCGAGCTATGAGCAGTTCTTC. It encodes CASSKGQGASYEQFF. The chain carries TRBV5-8 and TRBJ2-1; the match to TRBD1 covers 12 bases. Germline V CDR1 and CDR2: SGHTS, YDEGEE. V shed 4 bases and J 8 bases; nucleotides not matched to a gene: 7. This CDR3 has 15 residues.

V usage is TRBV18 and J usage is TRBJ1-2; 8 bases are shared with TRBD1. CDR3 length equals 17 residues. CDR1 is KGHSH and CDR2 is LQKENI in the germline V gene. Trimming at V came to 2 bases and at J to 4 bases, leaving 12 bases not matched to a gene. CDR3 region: CASSPGFQGALGYGYTF. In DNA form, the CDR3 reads TGTGCCAGCTCACCAGGATTTCAGGGGGCCTTGGGCTATGGCTACACCTTC.

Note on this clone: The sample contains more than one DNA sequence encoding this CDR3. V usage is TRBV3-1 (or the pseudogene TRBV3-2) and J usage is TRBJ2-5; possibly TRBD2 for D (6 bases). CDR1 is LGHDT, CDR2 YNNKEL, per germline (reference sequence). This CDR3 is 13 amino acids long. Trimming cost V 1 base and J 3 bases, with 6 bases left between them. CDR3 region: CASSQAGEETQYF. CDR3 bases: TGTGCCAGCAGCCAAGCGGGAGAAGAGACCCAGTACTTC.

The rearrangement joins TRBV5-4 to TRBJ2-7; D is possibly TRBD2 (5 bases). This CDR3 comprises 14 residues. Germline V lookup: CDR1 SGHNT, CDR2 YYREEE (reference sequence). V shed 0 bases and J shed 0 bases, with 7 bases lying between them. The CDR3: CASSLAGNSYEQYV. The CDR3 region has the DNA TGTGCCAGCAGCTTGGCCGGGAACTCCTACGAGCAGTACGTC.

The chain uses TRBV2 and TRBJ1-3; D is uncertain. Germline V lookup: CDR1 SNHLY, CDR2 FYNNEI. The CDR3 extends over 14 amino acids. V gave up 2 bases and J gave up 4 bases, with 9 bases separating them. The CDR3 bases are TGTGCCAGCAGTGAACGGGTCTCGGGAAACACCATATATTTT. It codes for CASSERVSGNTIYF.

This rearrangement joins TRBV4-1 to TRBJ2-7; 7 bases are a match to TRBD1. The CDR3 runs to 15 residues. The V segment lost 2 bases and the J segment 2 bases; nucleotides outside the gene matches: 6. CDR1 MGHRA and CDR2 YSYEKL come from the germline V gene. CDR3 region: CASSQSNTGAYEQYF. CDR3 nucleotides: TGCGCCAGCAGCCAATCCAACACAGGGGCCTACGAGCAGTACTTC.

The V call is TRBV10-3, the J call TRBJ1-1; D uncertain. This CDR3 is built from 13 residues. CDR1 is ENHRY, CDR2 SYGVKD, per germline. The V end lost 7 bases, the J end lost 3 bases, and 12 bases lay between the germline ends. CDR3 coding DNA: TGTGCCATCACCCCTAACGATGACACTGAAGCTTTCTTT. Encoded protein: CAITPNDDTEAFF.

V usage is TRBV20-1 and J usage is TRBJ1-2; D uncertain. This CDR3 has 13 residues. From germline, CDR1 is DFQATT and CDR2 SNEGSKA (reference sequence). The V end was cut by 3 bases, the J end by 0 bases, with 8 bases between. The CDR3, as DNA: TGCAGTGCTAGTACACACCCTAACTATGGCTACACCTTC. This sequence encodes CSASTHPNYGYTF.

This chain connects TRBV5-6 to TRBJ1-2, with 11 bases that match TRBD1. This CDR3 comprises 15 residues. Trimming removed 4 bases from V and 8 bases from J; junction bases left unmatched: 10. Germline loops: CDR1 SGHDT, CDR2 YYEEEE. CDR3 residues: CASSPTGQGAGGYTF. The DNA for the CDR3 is TGTGCCAGCAGCCCAACAGGACAGGGGGCAGGAGGCTACACCTTC.

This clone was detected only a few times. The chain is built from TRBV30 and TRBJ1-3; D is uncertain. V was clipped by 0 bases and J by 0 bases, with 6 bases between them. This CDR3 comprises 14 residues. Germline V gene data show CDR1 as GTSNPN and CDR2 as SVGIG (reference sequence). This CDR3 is CAWSVRSSGNTIYF. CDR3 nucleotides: TGTGCCTGGAGTGTTCGGAGCTCTGGAAACACCATATATTTT.

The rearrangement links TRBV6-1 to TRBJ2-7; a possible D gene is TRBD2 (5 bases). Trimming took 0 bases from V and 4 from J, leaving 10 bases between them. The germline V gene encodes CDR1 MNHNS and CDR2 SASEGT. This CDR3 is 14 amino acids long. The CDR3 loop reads CASSEARGRYEQYF. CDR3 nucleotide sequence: TGTGCCAGCAGTGAAGCGCGAGGGAGATACGAGCAGTACTTC.

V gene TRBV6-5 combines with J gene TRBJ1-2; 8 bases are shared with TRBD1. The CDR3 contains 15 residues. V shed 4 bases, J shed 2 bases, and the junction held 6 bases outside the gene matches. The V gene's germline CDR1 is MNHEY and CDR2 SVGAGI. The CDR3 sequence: CASSFRGLINYGYTF. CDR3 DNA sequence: TGTGCCAGCAGTTTCAGGGGGCTAATCAACTATGGCTACACCTTC.

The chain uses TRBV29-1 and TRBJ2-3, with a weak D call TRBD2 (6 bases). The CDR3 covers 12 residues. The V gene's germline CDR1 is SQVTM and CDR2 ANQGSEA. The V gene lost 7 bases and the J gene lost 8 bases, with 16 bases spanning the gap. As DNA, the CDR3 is TGCAGCGCGGGACCCGGGGGAGGTACGCAGTATTTT. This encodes CSAGPGGGTQYF.

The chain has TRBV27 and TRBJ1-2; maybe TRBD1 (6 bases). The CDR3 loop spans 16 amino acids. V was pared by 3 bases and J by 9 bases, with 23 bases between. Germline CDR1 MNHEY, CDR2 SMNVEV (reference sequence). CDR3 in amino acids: CASSFLLRGHLWSYTF. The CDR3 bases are TGTGCCAGCAGTTTCCTATTAAGGGGACACTTATGGAGCTACACCTTC.

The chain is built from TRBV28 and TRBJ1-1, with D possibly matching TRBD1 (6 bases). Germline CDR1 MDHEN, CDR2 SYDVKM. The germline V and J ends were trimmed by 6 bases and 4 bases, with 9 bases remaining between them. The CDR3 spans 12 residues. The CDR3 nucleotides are TGTGCCAGCAGGGACAGTTTCACTGAAGCTTTCTTT. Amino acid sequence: CASRDSFTEAFF. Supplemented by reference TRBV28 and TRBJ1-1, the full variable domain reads DVKVTQSSRYLVKRTGEKVFLECVQDMDHENMFWYRQDPGLGLRLIYFSYDVKMKEKGDIPEGYSVSREKKERFSLILESASTNQTSMYLCASRDSFTEAFFGQGTRLTVV.

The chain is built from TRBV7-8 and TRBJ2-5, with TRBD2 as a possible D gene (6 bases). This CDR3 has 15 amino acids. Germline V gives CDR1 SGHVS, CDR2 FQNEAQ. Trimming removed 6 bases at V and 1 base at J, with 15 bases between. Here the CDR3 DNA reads TGTGCCAGCAGACGCTGGGCGGGGCGCCAAGAGACCCAGTACTTC. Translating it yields CASRRWAGRQETQYF. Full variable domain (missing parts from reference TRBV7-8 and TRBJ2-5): GAGVSQSPRYKVAKRGQDVALRCDPISGHVSLFWYQQALGQGPEFLTYFQNEAQLDKSGLPSDRFFAERPEGSVSTLKIQRTQQEDSAVYLCASRRWAGRQETQYFGPGTRLLVL.

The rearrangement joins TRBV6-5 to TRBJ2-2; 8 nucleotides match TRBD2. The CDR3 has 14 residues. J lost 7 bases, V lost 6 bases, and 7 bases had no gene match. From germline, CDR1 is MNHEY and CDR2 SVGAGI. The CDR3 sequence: CASRPGGPVGELFF. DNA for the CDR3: TGTGCCAGCAGGCCGGGGGGGCCGGTCGGGGAGCTGTTTTTT.

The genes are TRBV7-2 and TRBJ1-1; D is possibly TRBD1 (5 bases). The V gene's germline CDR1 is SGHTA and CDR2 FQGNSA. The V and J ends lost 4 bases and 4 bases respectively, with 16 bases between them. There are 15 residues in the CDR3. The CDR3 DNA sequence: TGTGCCAGCAGCTCCGACGGGGGAGCGGGCACTGAAGCTTTCTTT. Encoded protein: CASSSDGGAGTEAFF.

The CDR3 is CASSYSAAGSSEQYV. In DNA, the CDR3 is TGTGCCAGCAGTTACTCCGCCGCAGGGTCCAGCGAGCAGTACGTC. The chain employs TRBV6-5 and TRBJ2-7, with D possibly TRBD1 on 5 matching bases. V was pared by 0 bases and J by 6 bases, with 15 bases between. CDR3 length: 15 residues. CDR1 MNHEY and CDR2 SVGAGI come from the germline V gene.

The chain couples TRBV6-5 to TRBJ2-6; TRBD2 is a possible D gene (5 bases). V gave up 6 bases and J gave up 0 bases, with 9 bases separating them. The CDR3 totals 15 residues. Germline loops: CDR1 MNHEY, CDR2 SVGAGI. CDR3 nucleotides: TGTGCCAGCAGACCAGAGGGCTCTGGGGCCAACGTCCTGACTTTC. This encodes CASRPEGSGANVLTF.

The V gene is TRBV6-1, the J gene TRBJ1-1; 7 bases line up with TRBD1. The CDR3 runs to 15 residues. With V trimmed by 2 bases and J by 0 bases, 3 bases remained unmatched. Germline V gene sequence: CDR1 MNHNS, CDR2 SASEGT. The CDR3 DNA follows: TGTGCCAGCAGTGAACAGGGACAGATGAACACTGAAGCTTTCTTT. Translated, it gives CASSEQGQMNTEAFF.

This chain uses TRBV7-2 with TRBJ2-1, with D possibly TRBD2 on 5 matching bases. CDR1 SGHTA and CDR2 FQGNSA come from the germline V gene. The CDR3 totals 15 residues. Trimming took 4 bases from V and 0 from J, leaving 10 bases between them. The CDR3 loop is CASSSGLSSYNEQFF. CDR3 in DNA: TGTGCCAGCAGCTCAGGACTGAGCTCCTACAATGAGCAGTTCTTC.

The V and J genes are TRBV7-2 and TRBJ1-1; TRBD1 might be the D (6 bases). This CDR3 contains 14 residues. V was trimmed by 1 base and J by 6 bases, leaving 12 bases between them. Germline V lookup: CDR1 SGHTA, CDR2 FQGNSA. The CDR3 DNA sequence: TGTGCCAGCAGCTTAGTAGGGGAGGGGGCTGAAGCTTTCTTT. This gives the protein CASSLVGEGAEAFF.